What follows are 22 T cell receptor beta chains derived from one specimen sequenced in a study of Ad26.COV2.S vaccination and SARS-CoV-2 variants. Repertoires were generated with immunoSEQ multiplex PCR, while TCRdb's copy carries only in-frame clones and drops some. This sample carries almost 400,000 clones, 75% to 90% of them seen once, and the ten largest clones take about 1.9%. Treatment of the sample: around 19 received Ad26.COV2.S at low or high dose, single or two shots; roughly five received placebo; per-sample allocation not given. Following the first vaccine or placebo injection, samples were taken on day 63. Sequencing used peripheral blood, obtained in a trial of Ad26.COV2.S vaccine versus placebo. The receptors were sampled from a person aged 18-65 years who received the Ad26.COV2.S COVID-19 vaccine or a placebo.

For the CDR3, the DNA is TGCGCCAGCAGCCAAGCCCCTGGTGCGAGGATTAATGGCTACACCTTC. It specifies CASSQAPGARINGYTF. V and J are TRBV4-1 and TRBJ1-2, with D uncertain. The CDR3 has 16 residues. Germline V CDR1 and CDR2: MGHRA, YSYEKL. Trimming took off 1 base at V and 6 bases at J, with 18 bases between the two ends.

This clone was seen a handful of times. J is TRBJ1-6 and V is TRBV6-4; 8 bases are a match to TRBD1. Germline trimming cut 8 bases from V and 9 bases from J; bases unmatched to any gene: 9. This CDR3 comprises 14 residues. Germline V CDR1 and CDR2: MRHNA, SNTAGT. The CDR3 protein is CASGPGQDASPLHF. In DNA form, the CDR3 reads TGTGCCAGCGGACCGGGACAGGATGCTTCACCCCTCCACTTT.

As concerns this clone: This sample includes further DNA sequences coding for the same CDR3. The gene calls are TRBV6-5 and TRBJ1-1; D not certain. The CDR3 extends over 13 amino acids. Germline assignment: CDR1 MNHEY and CDR2 SVGAGI. Trimming removed 5 bases from V and 1 base from J, with 8 bases in between. The CDR3 DNA is TGTGCCAGCAGTCCTACGGGGAACACTGAAGCTTTCTTT. Residues: CASSPTGNTEAFF.

Comments on this clone: At one boundary the junction diverges from the germline segment, which might be a read error. The chain is built from TRBV7-7 and TRBJ2-5; the match to TRBD2 covers 8 bases. Germline V gene data show CDR1 as SSHAT and CDR2 as FNYEAQ (reference sequence). CDR3 size: 15 residues. CDR3 bases: TGTGCTAGCAGCGCACTAGCGGAGAGGGAAGAGACCCAGTACTTC. Residues: CASSALAEREETQYF.

The chain couples TRBV6-5 to TRBJ2-5, with D perhaps TRBD1 (6 bases). Trimming pared 10 bases from V and 5 bases from J, leaving 11 bases between. CDR3 length: 11 amino acids. Germline V gene sequence: CDR1 MNHEY, CDR2 SVGAGI. CDR3 DNA: TGTGCCACCAGGGGAATGGAGACCCAGTACTTC. It encodes CATRGMETQYF.

J is TRBJ2-1 and V is TRBV5-4, with 9 bases that match TRBD2. CDR1 and CDR2 (germline): SGHNT, YYREEE (reference sequence). The CDR3 covers 16 residues. V shed 0 bases, J shed 5 bases, and the junction held 6 bases outside the gene matches. CDR3 sequence reads: CASSLGASGAHNEQFF. CDR3 nucleotide sequence: TGTGCCAGCAGCTTGGGGGCTAGCGGGGCCCACAATGAGCAGTTCTTC.

This CDR3 reads CASSPHNDQPQHF. The DNA for the CDR3 is TGTGCCAGCAGCCCTCATAACGATCAGCCCCAGCATTTT. The chain combines TRBV9 with TRBJ1-5; D gene unclear. The germline V gene encodes CDR1 SGDLS and CDR2 YYNGEE. The CDR3 totals 13 residues. V lost 4 bases, J lost 5 bases, and 10 bases lay in between.

This clone was counted a single time. The chain carries TRBV18 and TRBJ2-1, with D possibly being TRBD2 (6 bases). Trimming cost V 4 bases and J 2 bases, with 9 bases left between them. The CDR3 has 14 amino acids. Germline V CDR1 and CDR2: KGHSH, LQKENI. CDR3 nucleotide sequence: TGTGCCAGCTCACGGGAGGCCCCCTACAATGAGCAGTTCTTC. Its translation: CASSREAPYNEQFF.

This sequence joins TRBV19 and TRBJ1-1; D is uncertain. The CDR3 is made up of 11 amino acids. V was shortened by 8 bases and J by 4 bases, with 8 bases between the two germline ends. Germline V CDR1 and CDR2: LNHDA, SQIVND (reference sequence). The CDR3 DNA is TGTGCCAGTGATAAAGGCACTGAAGCTTTCTTT. Its protein product is CASDKGTEAFF.

The chain recombines TRBV10-2 with TRBJ2-3, with TRBD2 matching over 11 bases. Germline trimming cut 1 base from V and 6 bases from J; bases unmatched to any gene: 6. Germline V gives CDR1 WSHSY, CDR2 SAAADI. The CDR3 totals 16 residues. In nucleotides, the CDR3 is TGCGCCAGCAGTGAGTACCCACTAGCGGGAGACGATACGCAGTATTTT. Translation: CASSEYPLAGDDTQYF.

The chain is built from TRBV7-2 and TRBJ2-3; 15 bases align to TRBD2. Germline lookup yields CDR1 SGHTA and CDR2 FQGNSA. V was pared by 3 bases and J by 11 bases, with 9 bases of the junction left unmatched. The CDR3 extends over 16 amino acids. CDR3 nucleotide sequence: TGTGCCAGCAGCTTCGGTGTGGGACTAGCGGGAGGAGAGCAGTATTTT. It translates to CASSFGVGLAGGEQYF. The entire variable domain, with the rest obtained from reference TRBV7-2 and TRBJ2-3, is as follows: GAGVSQSPSNKVTEKGKDVELRCDPISGHTALYWYRQSLGQGLEFLIYFQGNSAPDKSGLPSDRFSAERTGGSVSTLTIQRTQQEDSAVYLCASSFGVGLAGGEQYFGPGTRLTVL.

This clone was observed a single time. The rearrangement uses TRBV6-1 and TRBJ2-2; 7 bases match TRBD1. This CDR3 spans 17 amino acids. V lost 2 bases, J lost 0 bases, and 6 bases stayed unmatched. Germline CDR1 is MNHNS and CDR2 is SASEGT. The CDR3 DNA reads as TGTGCCAGCAGTGAATTCTTCCAGGGGGCGAACACCGGGGAGCTGTTTTTT. It is translated as CASSEFFQGANTGELFF.

This clone was counted a single time. J is TRBJ1-5 and V is TRBV11-2; 9 positions match TRBD1. V shed 5 bases and J 5 bases; nucleotides not matched to a gene: 1. The CDR3 sequence is 13 residues long. Germline CDR1 and CDR2: SGHAT and FQNNGV. CDR3 in amino acids: CASSRDRDQPQHF. DNA of the CDR3: TGTGCCAGCAGCCGGGACAGGGATCAGCCCCAGCATTTT.

The CDR3 spells CASSEWRVVNTEAFF. DNA for the CDR3: TGTGCCAGCAGTGAATGGAGGGTTGTGAACACTGAAGCTTTCTTT. V is TRBV6-1 and J is TRBJ1-1; D remains ambiguous. This CDR3 spans 15 amino acids. CDR1 and CDR2 from the germline V gene are MNHNS and SASEGT. V lost 2 bases to trimming and J lost 0 bases, with 10 bases between them.

This chain connects TRBV7-2 to TRBJ1-4; possibly TRBD1 for D (6 bases). This CDR3 has 15 residues. V lost 5 bases, J lost 3 bases, and 13 bases lay in between. CDR1 is SGHTA, CDR2 FQGNSA, per germline. The CDR3, as DNA: TGTGCCAGCAGCCGTAGGGGGTTTGCTAATGAAAAACTGTTTTTT. Translated: CASSRRGFANEKLFF.

The V call is TRBV9, the J call TRBJ1-3; D ambiguous. This CDR3 comprises 15 residues. Germline CDR1 reads SGDLS; CDR2 reads YYNGEE. Trimming cost V 0 bases and J 5 bases, with 12 bases left between them. CDR3 residues: CASSVALGHRNTIYF. DNA for the CDR3: TGTGCCAGCAGCGTAGCTTTGGGTCATAGAAACACCATATATTTT. Combining the CDR3 with reference TRBV9 and TRBJ1-3 gives the whole variable domain DSGVTQTPKHLITATGQRVTLRCSPRSGDLSVYWYQQSLDQGLQFLIQYYNGEERAKGNILERFSAQQFPDLHSELNLSSLELGDSALYFCASSVALGHRNTIYFGEGSWLTVV.

Only a few counts were recorded for this clone. This sequence joins TRBV7-2 and TRBJ2-1; D not certain. With 0 bases removed from V and 3 bases from J, the gap between germline ends came to 9 bases. The germline V gene encodes CDR1 SGHTA and CDR2 FQGNSA. The CDR3 covers 15 residues. The CDR3, as DNA: TGTGCCAGCAGCTTAGCGGGAAGCCGCTACAATGAGCAGTTCTTC. The encoded protein is CASSLAGSRYNEQFF.

The chain is built from TRBV5-1 and TRBJ2-3, with 9 bases matching TRBD2. After removal of 4 bases from V and 4 bases from J, the junction contained 7 bases not matched to a gene. Germline V lookup: CDR1 SGHRS, CDR2 YFSETQ. The CDR3 has 15 residues. CDR3 in amino acids: CASSISGSGSDTQYF. The CDR3 DNA reads TGCGCCAGCAGCATTAGCGGGAGTGGGTCAGATACGCAGTATTTT.

This clone appeared once. The genes are TRBV4-3 and TRBJ2-1; D not resolved. The CDR3 runs 15 residues. Germline lookup yields CDR1 LGHNA and CDR2 YSLEER. Trimming took 0 bases from V and 5 from J, leaving 11 bases between them. CDR3 residues: CASSQEKGWNNEQFF. Here the CDR3 DNA reads TGCGCCAGCAGCCAAGAAAAGGGTTGGAACAATGAGCAGTTCTTC.

V usage is TRBV9 and J usage is TRBJ2-3; D is uncertain. Trimming removed 5 bases at V and 1 base at J, with 8 bases between. Per germline, CDR1 SGDLS and CDR2 YYNGEE. The CDR3 covers 13 residues. CDR3 DNA sequence: TGTGCCAGCAGTGGCGGCCGCACAGATACGCAGTATTTT. It yields the protein CASSGGRTDTQYF.

CDR3 amino acids: CASSQVSGANVLTF. CDR3 nucleotides: TGTGCCAGCAGCCAAGTGTCTGGGGCCAACGTCCTGACTTTC. V gene TRBV3-1 (or the pseudogene TRBV3-2) combines with J gene TRBJ2-6; no firm D call. V lost 1 base and J lost 1, with 2 bases in between. The germline gives CDR1 LGHDT, CDR2 YNNKEL (reference sequence). The CDR3 is 14 amino acids.

The gene calls are TRBV19 and TRBJ1-2; D possibly corresponds to TRBD1 (6 bases). CDR1 is LNHDA, CDR2 SQIVND, per germline (reference sequence). The CDR3 extends over 14 amino acids. The V end lost 6 bases, the J end lost 2 bases, and 13 bases lay between the germline ends. The CDR3 protein is CASSDRPGNYGYTF. In DNA form, the CDR3 reads TGTGCCAGTAGCGACAGGCCTGGCAACTATGGCTACACCTTC.